The source of this TCR beta chain is a study of T cell responses to AZD1222 COVID-19 vaccine (TCRdb year 2021). With regard to the full study: Because spike-specific TCR depth and breadth did not differ between the two schedules, AZD1222 recipients who got a second dose at roughly 4 weeks were pooled with those who got a second dose at roughly 12 weeks. A total of around 240 trial participants underwent TCR sequencing, of whom some 200 had received two doses of AZD1222 and around 26 had received two doses of the MenACWY control vaccine. Trial participants were enrolled by age into 18-55, 56-69 and 70-plus year subgroups, with approximately 160, 26 and 62 TCR-sequenced participants respectively.

In the case of this clone: There is no known antigen for this receptor. Base-call qualities are not available, and no considerably larger clone is one nucleotide away.

Spanning cysteine to phenylalanine, the CDR3 consists of 15 amino acids. Only CDR3 DNA is held: 45 bases, read in frame from base 1. According to the germline V gene (reference sequence), CDR1 reads LNHNV and CDR2 reads YYDKDF. The junction shows trimming of 1 base on V and 5 bases on J, and the gene matches do not reach 6 bases of it. The study at large found these results: Reportedly, close to half of the unique spike-specific TCRs recognized epitopes lying outside the regions that are mutated in the B.1.351 and B.1.1.7 variants. Participants were mostly white British, with more females than males. The authors suggested clonal diversity may have been underestimated. In the small 56-69-year group, the increase in depth fell short of significance, most likely because of low power. After two AZD1222 doses, spike-specific TCR breadth and depth were significantly higher than at day 0 and than in MenACWY recipients. The whole spike protein was spanned by vaccine-associated CD4 TCRs, and dominant responses were seen in regions 160-218 and 743-854. Because no day 14 peak-response samples were available, repertoires were characterized only after the peak T cell response. Only five to seven AZD1222 recipients were SARS-CoV-2 seropositive at baseline, limiting conclusions about previously exposed vaccinees.

The time point label here, explained by the study, means: baseline before first vaccination. Vaccinee samples were obtained from the UK trials COV001 and COV002, which included a single-blind randomized controlled phase 2/3 trial of AZD1222 (ChAdOx1 nCoV-19) in healthy adults. Trial participant PBMC samples were collected at day 0 and day 28 after the second dose for TCRbeta chain sequencing. The CDR3 regions of human TCRbeta chains were analyzed by immunosequencing. Per the original workflow: TCRs in the repertoires were compared against a reference library of SARS-CoV-2-specific TCRs that had been generated with the MIRA antigen-specificity platform. Breadth was defined as the fraction of unique TCRs that were SARS-CoV-2-associated, and depth was defined as the fraction of total T cells that were SARS-CoV-2-associated. Using the MIRA data, each spike-specific TCR was assigned both to the spike region to which the TCR was reactive and to a CD4 or CD8 class. Log10-transformed breadth and depth values were compared by one-way ANOVA with Sidak's multiple comparisons tests. TCRdb retrieved this table from immuneACCESS and kept in-frame rearrangements only. Not all clones are present; in checked studies, unresolved V genes account for under half, and no reason is known for the remainder. V and J calls and clone size come straight from that table; D and trimming were deduced from the DNA. This sample holds 130,000 or so clones; over 90% were observed only once. The top ten constitute 5.4% of the sample.

The V and J genes are TRBV15 and TRBJ2-3; 7 junctional bases match TRBD1. This TCR derives from an adult in good health. The sequences come from peripheral blood, collected on day 0 of AZD1222 vaccination. The base sequence is TGTGCCACCAGCAGAGTGGGACAGTCGCTAGATACGCAGTATTTT. It encodes CATSRVGQSLDTQYF.